This TCR beta chain was found in a study of CD8 T cells in Susac syndrome. Random hexamers were used to reverse transcribe an amount of about 0.5 to 1 ug RNA. TCRdb processed the immunoSEQ multiplex PCR reads anew with MiXCR; each CDR3 protein has one entry. This table holds roughly 130,000 distinct CDR3 sequences, 90% to 95% found once. Germline V gene data show CDR1 as SQVTM and CDR2 as ANQGSEA. The germline V and J ends were trimmed by 4 bases and 0 bases, with 16 bases remaining between them. CDR3 size: 16 residues. The chain employs TRBV29-1 and TRBJ2-1; possibly TRBD1 for D (6 bases). The sample consisted of CD4+ T cells from PBMCs. This TCR was sampled from a human donor in good health. The CDR3 DNA reads as TGCAGCGTTGGATTAGGGGGTCCGGGCTCCTACAATGAGCAGTTCTTC. Translating gives CSVGLGGPGSYNEQFF.